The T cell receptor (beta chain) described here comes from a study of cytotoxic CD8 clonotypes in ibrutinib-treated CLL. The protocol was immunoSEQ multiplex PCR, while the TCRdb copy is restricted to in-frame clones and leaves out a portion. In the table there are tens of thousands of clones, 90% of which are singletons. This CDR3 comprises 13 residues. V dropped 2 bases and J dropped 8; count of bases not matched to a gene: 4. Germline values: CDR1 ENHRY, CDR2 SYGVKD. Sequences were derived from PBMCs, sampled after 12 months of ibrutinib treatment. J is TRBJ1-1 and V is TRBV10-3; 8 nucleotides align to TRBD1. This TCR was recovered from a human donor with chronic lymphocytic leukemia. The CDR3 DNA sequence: TGTGCCATCAGTGAGAGACAGGGGATAGAAGCTTTCTTT. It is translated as CAISERQGIEAFF.